There are a few counts of the clone carrying this T cell receptor beta chain. The germline CDR1 and CDR2 sequences are SGHRS and YFSETQ. Germline trimming cut 0 bases from V and 6 bases from J; bases unmatched to any gene: 4. The CDR3 sequence is 14 residues long. Method: immunoSEQ multiplex PCR; TCRdb's copy keeps in-frame clones and lacks some. The sample records about 120,000 clones, 80% to 90% being singletons. This sample stems from a study of control samples from healthy donors and cancer patients. Material: PBMCs. The TCR comes from a woman aged 50 to 60 with colorectal cancer. The chain uses TRBV5-1 and TRBJ2-3, with 7 nucleotides matching TRBD1. CDR3 sequence reads: CASSLAGTDDTQYF. In DNA form, the CDR3 reads TGCGCCAGCAGCTTGGCTGGGACAGATGATACGCAGTATTTT.